This T cell receptor (beta chain) emerged from a study of T cells in Graves' hyperthyroidism and ophthalmopathy. This CDR3 is 12 amino acids long. Germline V gene lookup returns CDR1 LGHDT and CDR2 YNNKEL (reference sequence). V was shortened by 4 bases and J by 5 bases, with 8 bases between the two germline ends. Patients having uncontrolled infection, another autoimmune disease, pregnancy or lactation were not included. Diagnosis rested on symptoms, serum thyroxine and TRAb, thyroid ultrasound, and orbital computed tomography. RNA transcripts yielded amplified TCR beta CDR3 regions. HTBI primers were used for first-round RT-PCR of the TCR CDR3. Via MiXCR, TCRdb re-called the multiplex PCR reads, giving one row per CDR3 protein. The sample yields about 330,000 distinct CDR3 sequences, roughly 13% seen once. There are many counts of this clonotype. Antigen specificity is unknown. Broader study findings: Also found in blood were most expanded thyroid clonotypes above 0.001.

Material: blood. The gene calls are TRBV3-1 and TRBJ1-2, with D uncertain. This sequence originates from a woman between 35 and 50 years old with Graves' ophthalmopathy. CDR3 residues: CASSRTTYGYTF. The CDR3 region has the DNA TGTGCCAGCAGCCGGACGACGTATGGCTACACCTTC.